The T cell receptor (beta chain) described here comes from a study of cytomegalovirus exposure and HLA in healthy donors. Study-wide findings and caveats: In a later analysis, V- and J-gene trimming of beta chains associated with a DCLRE1C missense variant, replicated independently. Exclusion as indistinguishable affected some V segments, including TRBV6-2 and TRBV6-3. A later analysis found common viral pathogens apparently linked to several of the most significant clusters. Roughly 170 TCR beta chains were listed as cytomegalovirus-associated.

V was clipped by 4 bases and J by 1 base, with 7 bases between them. Germline V gene data show CDR1 as MNHEY and CDR2 as SVGAGI. The CDR3 is 14 residues long. The PCR had 60 Vbeta and 13 Jbeta primers. Sequencing used immunoSEQ multiplex PCR; TCRdb keeps in-frame clones, though not all of them. The sample carries about 99,000 clones, 78% recorded once. As to this clone: Its antigen is unidentified.

Sequencing was performed on PBMCs. The TCR comes from a middle-aged woman in good health and CMV-seronegative. This rearrangement joins TRBV6-5 to TRBJ2-2; D is perhaps TRBD1 (5 bases). The CDR3 DNA sequence: TGTGCCAGCAGTTTCAGGGTGAACACCGGGGAGCTGTTTTTT. Its translation is CASSFRVNTGELFF.